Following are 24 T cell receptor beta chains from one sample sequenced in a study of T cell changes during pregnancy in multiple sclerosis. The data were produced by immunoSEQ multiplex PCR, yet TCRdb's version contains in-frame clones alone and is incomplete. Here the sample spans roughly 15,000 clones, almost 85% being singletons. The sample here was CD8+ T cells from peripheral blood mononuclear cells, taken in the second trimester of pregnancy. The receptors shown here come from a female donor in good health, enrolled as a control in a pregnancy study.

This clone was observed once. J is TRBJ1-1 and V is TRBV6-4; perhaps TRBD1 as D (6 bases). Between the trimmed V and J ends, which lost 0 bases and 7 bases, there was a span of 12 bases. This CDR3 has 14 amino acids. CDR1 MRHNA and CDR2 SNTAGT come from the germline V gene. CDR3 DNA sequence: TGTGCCAGCAGTGACTCAGGGGGTTACGGTGAAGCTTTCTTT. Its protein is CASSDSGGYGEAFF.

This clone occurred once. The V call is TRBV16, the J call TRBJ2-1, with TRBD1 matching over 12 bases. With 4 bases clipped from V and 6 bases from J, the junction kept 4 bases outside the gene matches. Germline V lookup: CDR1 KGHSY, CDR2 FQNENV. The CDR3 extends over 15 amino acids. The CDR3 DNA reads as TGTGCCAGCAGCCTGGGACAGGGGGCGCCCAATGAGCAGTTCTTC. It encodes CASSLGQGAPNEQFF.

The DNA for the CDR3 is TGTGCCAGCAGCTTGGTACAGTCCAACTATGGCTACACCTTC. Protein product: CASSLVQSNYGYTF. The V and J genes are TRBV5-5 and TRBJ1-2; D is uncertain. V lost 0 bases, J lost 2 bases, and 8 bases lay in between. This CDR3 is built from 14 residues. The germline CDR1 and CDR2 sequences are SGHKS and YYEKEE (reference sequence).

The CDR3 coding sequence is TGTGCCAGCAGTATGACAGTTTACACTGAAGCTTTCTTT. It translates to CASSMTVYTEAFF. The chain combines TRBV27 with TRBJ1-1; possible D gene TRBD1, 5 bases. The germline CDR1 and CDR2 sequences are MNHEY and SMNVEV (reference sequence). Trimming stripped 5 bases from V and 3 bases from J, with 10 bases between. CDR3 length equals 13 residues.

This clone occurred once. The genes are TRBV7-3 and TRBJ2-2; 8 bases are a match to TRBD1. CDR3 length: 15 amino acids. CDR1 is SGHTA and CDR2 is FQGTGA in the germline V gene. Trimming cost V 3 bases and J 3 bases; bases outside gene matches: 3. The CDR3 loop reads CASSFSGGDTGELFF. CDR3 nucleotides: TGTGCCAGCAGCTTCTCAGGGGGCGACACCGGGGAGCTGTTTTTT.

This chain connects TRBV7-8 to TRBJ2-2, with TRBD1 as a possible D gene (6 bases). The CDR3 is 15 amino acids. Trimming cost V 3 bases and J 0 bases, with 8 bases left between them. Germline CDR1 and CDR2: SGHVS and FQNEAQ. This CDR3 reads CASSFGGPNTGELFF. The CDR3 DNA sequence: TGTGCCAGCAGCTTTGGGGGCCCGAACACCGGGGAGCTGTTTTTT.

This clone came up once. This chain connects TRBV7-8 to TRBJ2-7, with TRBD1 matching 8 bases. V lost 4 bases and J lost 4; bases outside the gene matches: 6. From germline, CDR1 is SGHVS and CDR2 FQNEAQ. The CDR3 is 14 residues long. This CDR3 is CASSSTGGRYEQYF. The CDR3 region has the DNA TGTGCCAGCAGCTCAACAGGGGGGCGATACGAGCAGTACTTC.

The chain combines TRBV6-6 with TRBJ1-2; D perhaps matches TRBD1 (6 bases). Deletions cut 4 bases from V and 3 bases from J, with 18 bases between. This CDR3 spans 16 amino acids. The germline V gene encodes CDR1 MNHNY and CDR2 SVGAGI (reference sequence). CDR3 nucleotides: TGTGCCAGCAGTTTACCAGGGGCGTTGAGTTACTATGGCTACACCTTC. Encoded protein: CASSLPGALSYYGYTF.

As DNA, the CDR3 is TGTGCCAGTAGTAACAGGGGAATCCCCTATGGCTACACCTTC. It encodes CASSNRGIPYGYTF. V usage is TRBV19 and J usage is TRBJ1-2, with 7 bases that match TRBD1. The CDR3 spans 14 residues. The germline V gene encodes CDR1 LNHDA and CDR2 SQIVND (reference sequence). Trimming at V came to 4 bases and at J to 4 bases, leaving 6 bases not matched to a gene.

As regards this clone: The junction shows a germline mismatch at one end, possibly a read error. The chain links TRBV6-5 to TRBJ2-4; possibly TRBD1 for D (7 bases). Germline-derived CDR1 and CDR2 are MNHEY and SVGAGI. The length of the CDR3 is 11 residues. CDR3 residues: CASSFDREVIF. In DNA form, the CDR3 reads TGTGCCAGCAGCTTTGACAGGGAGGTTATTTTC.

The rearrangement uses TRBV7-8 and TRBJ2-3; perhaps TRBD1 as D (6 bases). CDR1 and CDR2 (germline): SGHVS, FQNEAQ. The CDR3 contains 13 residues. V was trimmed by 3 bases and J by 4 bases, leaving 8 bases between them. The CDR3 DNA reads TGTGCCAGCAGCTTCCAGGGGTCAGATACGCAGTATTTT. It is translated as CASSFQGSDTQYF.

The chain's CDR3 is CASSLASGFFDYTF. The CDR3 DNA follows: TGTGCCAGCAGTTTGGCATCGGGGTTCTTCGACTACACCTTC. The genes are TRBV27 and TRBJ1-2; D gene uncertain. The CDR3 is made up of 14 amino acids. Between the trimmed V and J ends, which lost 3 bases and 10 bases, there was a span of 18 bases. The germline V gene encodes CDR1 MNHEY and CDR2 SMNVEV (reference sequence).

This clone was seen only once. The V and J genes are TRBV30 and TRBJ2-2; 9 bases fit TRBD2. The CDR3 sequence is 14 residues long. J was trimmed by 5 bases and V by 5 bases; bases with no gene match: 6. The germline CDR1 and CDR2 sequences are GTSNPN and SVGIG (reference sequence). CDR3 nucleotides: TGTGCCTGGGGGCGGGGGGGCAAAACCGGGGAGCTGTTTTTT. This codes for CAWGRGGKTGELFF.

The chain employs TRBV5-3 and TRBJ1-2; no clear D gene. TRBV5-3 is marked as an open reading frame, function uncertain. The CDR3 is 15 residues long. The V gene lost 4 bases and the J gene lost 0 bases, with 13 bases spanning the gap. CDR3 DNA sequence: TGTGCCAGAAGCCCGCGCAGGTGCGCTAACTATGGCTACACCTTC. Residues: CARSPRRCANYGYTF.

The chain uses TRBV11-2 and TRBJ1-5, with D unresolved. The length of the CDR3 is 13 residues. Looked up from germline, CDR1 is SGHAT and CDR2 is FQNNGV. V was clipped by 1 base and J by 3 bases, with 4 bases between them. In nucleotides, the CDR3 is TGTGCCAGCAGCTTAGCCCACAATCAGCCCCAGCATTTT. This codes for CASSLAHNQPQHF.

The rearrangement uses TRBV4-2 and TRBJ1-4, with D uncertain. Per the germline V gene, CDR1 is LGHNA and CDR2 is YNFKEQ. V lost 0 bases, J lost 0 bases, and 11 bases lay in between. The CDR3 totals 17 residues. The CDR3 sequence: CASSQDPREATNEKLFF. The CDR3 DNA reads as TGTGCCAGCAGCCAAGATCCCCGAGAGGCAACTAATGAAAAACTGTTTTTT.

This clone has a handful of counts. The CDR3 DNA follows: TGTGCCAGCAGCTCGGAGCTGACAGGGGCGAACACTGAAGCTTTCTTT. Amino acids: CASSSELTGANTEAFF. The rearrangement links TRBV7-6 to TRBJ1-1, with TRBD1 matching 8 bases. This CDR3 contains 16 residues. Germline values: CDR1 SGHVS, CDR2 FNYEAQ. The trim removed 4 bases at V and 1 base at J, leaving 8 bases unmatched.

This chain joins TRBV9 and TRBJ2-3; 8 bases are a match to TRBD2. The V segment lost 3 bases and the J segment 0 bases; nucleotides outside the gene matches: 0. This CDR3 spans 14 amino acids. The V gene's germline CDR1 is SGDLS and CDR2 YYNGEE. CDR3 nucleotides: TGTGCCAGCAGCGCTAGCGGGAGCACAGATACGCAGTATTTT. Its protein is CASSASGSTDTQYF.

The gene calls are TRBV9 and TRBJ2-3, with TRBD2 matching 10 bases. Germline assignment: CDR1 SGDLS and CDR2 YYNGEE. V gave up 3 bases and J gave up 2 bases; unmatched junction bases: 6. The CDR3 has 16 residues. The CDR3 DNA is TGTGCCAGCAGCGAGGGCAGCGGGGGGGCCACAGATACGCAGTATTTT. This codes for CASSEGSGGATDTQYF.

The CDR3 is CASSGGRQRNTEAFF. The CDR3 nucleotides are TGTGCCAGCAGTGGCGGGAGACAGCGAAACACTGAAGCTTTCTTT. The rearrangement links TRBV6-1 to TRBJ1-1; tentative D call: TRBD1 (5 bases). Germline V CDR1 and CDR2: MNHNS, SASEGT. V lost 4 bases to trimming and J lost 2 bases, with 14 bases between them. This CDR3 has 15 residues.

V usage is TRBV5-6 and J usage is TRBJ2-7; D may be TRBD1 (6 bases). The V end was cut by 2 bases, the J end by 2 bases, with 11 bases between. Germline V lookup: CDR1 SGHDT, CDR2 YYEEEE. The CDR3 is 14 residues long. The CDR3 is CASSLRWDTYEQYF. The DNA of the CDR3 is TGTGCCAGCAGCTTAAGGTGGGACACCTACGAGCAGTACTTC.

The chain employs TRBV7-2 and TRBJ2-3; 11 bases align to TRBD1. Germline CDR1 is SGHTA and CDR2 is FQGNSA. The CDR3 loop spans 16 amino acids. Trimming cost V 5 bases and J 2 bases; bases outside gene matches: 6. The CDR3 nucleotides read TGTGCCAGCAGCACCGGACAGGGGGCCACCACAGATACGCAGTATTTT. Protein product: CASSTGQGATTDTQYF.

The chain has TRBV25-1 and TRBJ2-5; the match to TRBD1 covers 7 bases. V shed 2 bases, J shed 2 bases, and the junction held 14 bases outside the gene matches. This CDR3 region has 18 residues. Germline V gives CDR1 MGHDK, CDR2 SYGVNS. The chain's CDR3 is CASSEHPSGQAPQETQYF. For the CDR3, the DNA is TGTGCCAGCAGTGAACACCCTTCCGGACAGGCTCCTCAAGAGACCCAGTACTTC.

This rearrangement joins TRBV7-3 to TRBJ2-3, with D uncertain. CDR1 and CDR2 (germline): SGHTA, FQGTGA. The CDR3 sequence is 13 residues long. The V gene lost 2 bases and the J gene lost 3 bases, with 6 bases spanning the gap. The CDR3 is CASSLELTDTQYF. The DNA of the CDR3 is TGTGCCAGCAGCTTAGAGCTTACAGATACGCAGTATTTT.